The 3 T cell receptor beta chains below all came from one sample that was sequenced in a study of PD-L1 blockade in urothelial cancer. Time point denoted: pretreatment peripheral blood. Generated by immunoSEQ multiplex PCR, the TCRdb table keeps only in-frame clones and is missing some. The sample yields 85,000 to 95,000 clones, roughly 90% seen once. Sequences were derived from PBMCs, sampled around atezolizumab (anti-PD-L1) treatment. Receptors were obtained from a woman aged 80 or over with urothelial cancer.

The chain joins TRBV27 to TRBJ2-1; 10 bases are a match to TRBD2. V lost 10 bases and J lost 1; bases outside the gene matches: 10. The CDR3 has 16 amino acids. Germline V gives CDR1 MNHEY, CDR2 SMNVEV (reference sequence). CDR3 loop: CATKRASGSSYNEQFF. The CDR3 DNA is TGTGCCACAAAACGGGCTAGCGGGAGTTCCTACAATGAGCAGTTCTTC.

This clone was recorded a few times. V usage is TRBV6-1 and J usage is TRBJ1-1; the D gene is possibly TRBD1 (6 bases). This CDR3 is 13 amino acids long. V was shortened by 6 bases and J by 4 bases, with 12 bases between the two germline ends. Germline V CDR1 and CDR2: MNHNS, SASEGT. The CDR3 DNA is TGTGCCAGCAGAGGAACAGGGAGCACTGAAGCTTTCTTT. Encoded protein: CASRGTGSTEAFF.

The chain combines TRBV6-5 with TRBJ2-1, with unresolved D. CDR1 and CDR2 (germline): MNHEY, SVGAGI. The V and J ends lost 0 bases and 10 bases respectively, with 4 bases between them. The length of the CDR3 is 11 residues. The CDR3 nucleotides are TGTGCCAGCAGTTACTCCCGGGAGCAGTTCTTC. Protein sequence: CASSYSREQFF.